Sequencing of this TCR beta chain was carried out in a study of shared clonotypes between healthy human individuals. Study-level findings and limits: Memory subsets generally showed lower estimated richness than naive subsets. A handful of donors shared approximately 5% of their naive CD4 clonotypes. Among donors, sharing of clonotypes was expected to be affected by sequencing depth.

In the case of this clone: Its specificity is unknown.

This CDR3 is built from 11 residues. Germline CDR1 is ENHRY and CDR2 is SYGVKD. As processed by the authors: ImmunoSEQ output lacked quality scores and full-length reads, limiting matched filtering. TCRdb's copy holds only in-frame clones and misses some; the assay was immunoSEQ multiplex PCR. V and J calls and clone size follow that table, whereas D and trimming were derived from the DNA. The sample lists 2 million to 2.5 million clones; around 90% were seen once. This chain connects TRBV10-3 to TRBJ2-5; D may be TRBD1 (5 bases). The DNA end favors TRBJ2-7, so the J call may be wrong. This receptor was obtained from a man between 18 and 29 years old in good health. Some clones in this sample may be carry-over from other donors' samples. Sequenced material: naive CD4+ T cells from PBMCs. Regarding subset: CD45RA+ positively selected. CDR3 region: CAISEQDEQYF. As DNA, the CDR3 is TGTGCCATCAGTGAACAGGACGAGCAGTACTTC.